A selection of T cell receptor beta chains follows, all from one sample in a study of blood T cell repertoires in COVID-19. Assay: immunoSEQ multiplex PCR; the TCRdb copy retains only in-frame clones and omits some. The sample holds 72,000 or so clones, approximately 86% seen once. Material for sequencing was peripheral blood. All receptors come from a woman in her sixties or seventies with acute or convalescent COVID-19. CDR3s include the opening cysteine and the closing phenylalanine or tryptophan. The order of the fields is clone size, V gene, D gene, J gene, CDR3 protein, CDR3 DNA. A D gene is named only where the DNA matches it firmly. Some rows have no size entry. The others give once, few or many, or a class for an expanded clone.

-	TRBV6-1	-	TRBJ1-5	CASSEPRTGSNIQPQHF	TGTGCCAGCAGTGAACCGAGAACAGGGAGTAATATTCAGCCCCAGCATTTT
once	TRBV27	-	TRBJ2-5	CASSSHRDRETQYF	TGTGCCAGCAGTTCACACAGGGATCGAGAGACCCAGTACTTC
-	TRBV4-2	TRBD2	TRBJ2-3	CASSLPGGAVAGETDTQYF	TGTGCCAGCAGCCTCCCTGGAGGGGCCGTAGCGGGGGAGACAGATACGCAGTATTTT
few	TRBV18	-	TRBJ1-2	CASSPSSAVDYGYTF	TGTGCCAGCTCACCTTCCAGTGCAGTCGACTATGGCTACACCTTC
-	TRBV12-3/TRBV12-4	-	TRBJ2-4	CASGQDRKNIQYF	TGTGCCAGCGGTCAGGACAGAAAAAACATTCAGTACTTC
few	TRBV19	-	TRBJ1-1	CASSSPIRRRNTEAFF	TGTGCCAGTAGTAGCCCCATCAGACGGAGAAACACTGAAGCTTTCTTT
-	TRBV27	TRBD1	TRBJ2-5	CASSWTGPATQYF	TGTGCCAGCAGTTGGACAGGGCCGGCGACCCAGTACTTC
-	TRBV12-3/TRBV12-4	-	TRBJ1-1	CASSLAENTEAFF	TGTGCCAGCAGTTTGGCTGAGAACACTGAAGCTTTCTTT
-	TRBV10-3	TRBD1	TRBJ1-5	CAIGLTGAPNQPQHF	TGTGCCATCGGTTTAACAGGGGCACCCAATCAGCCCCAGCATTTT
-	TRBV3-1/TRBV3-2	TRBD1	TRBJ1-2	CASSISGTGLYGYTF	TGTGCCAGCAGCATCTCCGGGACAGGACTCTATGGCTACACCTTC
-	TRBV5-1	-	TRBJ1-2	CASSLALGSTNYGYTF	TGCGCCAGCAGCTTGGCTTTGGGCAGTACTAACTATGGCTACACCTTC
-	TRBV11-1	-	TRBJ2-5	CASSLVVIQEQETQYF	TGTGCCAGCAGCTTAGTCGTTATACAGGAGCAAGAGACCCAGTACTTC
-	TRBV7-9	-	TRBJ2-3	CASSLAGTSADTQYF	TGTGCCAGCAGCTTAGCGGGGACTTCGGCAGATACGCAGTATTTT
-	TRBV6-4	-	TRBJ2-1	CASSDKGEGYNEQFF	TGTGCCAGCAGTGACAAGGGGGAGGGTTACAATGAGCAGTTCTTC
-	TRBV9	-	TRBJ2-3	CASSFTIPLERVATDTQYF	TGTGCCAGCAGCTTTACGATACCTCTCGAGCGGGTGGCTACAGATACGCAGTATTTT
-	TRBV5-4	-	TRBJ2-1	CASNKDSGYNEQFF	TGTGCCAGCAATAAGGACAGTGGCTACAATGAGCAGTTCTTC
-	TRBV7-9	-	TRBJ1-5	CASSTNGQSNQPQHF	TGTGCCAGCAGTACAAATGGACAGAGCAATCAGCCCCAGCATTTT
-	TRBV7-3	-	TRBJ2-2	CASSLIGTGELFF	TGTGCCAGCAGCTTAATCGGCACCGGGGAGCTGTTTTTT
once	TRBV10-3	TRBD2	TRBJ2-5	CAISLVSGGGETQYF	TGTGCCATCAGTCTAGTTAGCGGGGGTGGAGAGACCCAGTACTTC
-	TRBV7-7	-	TRBJ1-4	CASSLIEGNEKLFF	TGTGCCAGCAGCTTAATCGAGGGTAATGAAAAACTGTTTTTT
-	TRBV6-6	TRBD2	TRBJ2-7	CASRVAGGLEQYF	TGTGCCAGCAGGGTAGCGGGGGGCCTGGAGCAGTACTTC
-	TRBV3-1/TRBV3-2	-	TRBJ1-6	CASSQDLNSPLHF	TGTGCCAGCAGCCAAGACCTTAATTCACCCCTCCACTTT
-	TRBV7-9	-	TRBJ2-7	CASSFFDGMSEQYF	TGTGCCAGCAGCTTTTTCGACGGGATGAGCGAGCAGTACTTC
few	TRBV19	-	TRBJ1-5	CASRSEGVSNQPQHF	TGTGCCAGTAGATCCGAAGGGGTGAGCAATCAGCCCCAGCATTTT
once	TRBV3-1/TRBV3-2	-	TRBJ2-5	CASSQGGDQTQYF	TGTGCCAGCAGCCAAGGGGGCGATCAGACCCAGTACTTC
once	TRBV6-6	-	TRBJ1-5	CASSPGYQPQHF	TGTGCCAGCAGTCCGGGGTATCAGCCCCAGCATTTT
-	TRBV3-1/TRBV3-2	-	TRBJ2-1	CASSQVAARGEQFF	TGTGCCAGCAGCCAAGTAGCCGCCCGAGGGGAGCAGTTCTTC
-	TRBV5-1	-	TRBJ2-7	CASSLARGSYEQYF	TGCGCCAGCAGCTTGGCCCGGGGGTCCTACGAGCAGTACTTC
-	TRBV7-9	-	TRBJ2-3	CASSLDAADTQYF	TGTGCCAGCAGCTTAGATGCGGCAGATACGCAGTATTTT
-	TRBV27	-	TRBJ2-2	CASSFTGIAGELFF	TGTGCCAGCAGTTTTACAGGGATCGCCGGGGAGCTGTTTTTT
once	TRBV7-7	-	TRBJ2-5	CASSLDRQETQYF	TGTGCCAGCAGCTTAGACAGGCAAGAGACCCAGTACTTC
-	TRBV4-2	TRBD2	TRBJ2-7	CASSQDKGLAGRLYEQYF	TGTGCCAGCAGCCAAGATAAAGGGCTAGCGGGGCGACTCTACGAGCAGTACTTC
-	TRBV18	-	TRBJ2-1	CASSPPAGGNEQFF	TGTGCCAGCTCACCACCCGCCGGAGGCAATGAGCAGTTCTTC
-	TRBV9	-	TRBJ2-1	CASTFRPGVSYNEQFF	TGTGCCAGCACCTTCCGCCCGGGGGTCTCCTACAATGAGCAGTTCTTC
-	TRBV9	-	TRBJ2-2	CASSVATYAANTGELFF	TGTGCCAGCAGCGTAGCTACCTACGCGGCGAACACCGGGGAGCTGTTTTTT
-	TRBV6-5	-	TRBJ1-1	CASKSKVDTEAFF	TGTGCCAGCAAGAGTAAAGTGGACACTGAAGCTTTCTTT
few	TRBV2	-	TRBJ1-3	CASCPRTLRNTIYF	TGTGCCAGCTGCCCCCGGACACTCCGAAACACCATATATTTT
-	TRBV5-4	TRBD2	TRBJ2-4	CASSLWGGKNIQYF	TGTGCCAGCAGCTTGTGGGGGGGCAAAAACATTCAGTACTTC
-	TRBV9	TRBD2	TRBJ2-7	CASSLTPGGSYEQYF	TGTGCCAGCAGCCTCACCCCGGGGGGCTCCTACGAGCAGTACTTC
once	TRBV7-9	TRBD1	TRBJ1-6	CASSFRGQVRSPLHF	TGTGCCAGCAGCTTCAGAGGACAGGTACGGTCACCCCTCCACTTT
-	TRBV19	-	TRBJ1-1	CASSIDRGARAFF	TGTGCCAGTAGTATAGATCGGGGGGCTCGAGCTTTCTTT
once	TRBV7-2	-	TRBJ1-2	CASSPQPGLYGYTF	TGTGCCAGCAGCCCCCAGCCGGGGTTATATGGCTACACCTTC
-	TRBV7-2	-	TRBJ2-5	CASSLRDRGTQYF	TGTGCCAGCAGCCTACGCGATAGGGGGACCCAGTACTTC
once	TRBV7-2	TRBD2	TRBJ2-5	CASSSTSGQETQYF	TGTGCCAGCAGCTCGACTAGCGGGCAAGAGACCCAGTACTTC
-	TRBV15	-	TRBJ1-5	CATSRARIDRYNQPQHF	TGTGCCACCAGCAGAGCCCGCATAGACAGGTACAATCAGCCCCAGCATTTT
-	TRBV20-1	TRBD2	TRBJ2-5	CSASRTSGGYQETQYF	TGCAGTGCTAGTCGAACTAGCGGGGGGTACCAAGAGACCCAGTACTTC
-	TRBV18	TRBD1	TRBJ1-4	CASSQQGTSNEKLFF	TGTGCCAGCTCACAACAGGGGACGAGTAATGAAAAACTGTTTTTT